The source of this T cell receptor beta chain is a study of blood T cell repertoires in COVID-19. On the study more broadly: Acute and convalescent COVID-19 specimens originated in the United States, Italy and Spain.

The CDR3 totals 13 residues. Trimming took off 5 bases at V and 0 bases at J, with 9 bases between the two ends. Germline values: CDR1 SGHDT, CDR2 YYEEEE. In the authors' methods: How many nucleated cells were present was estimated from reference gene primer amplification. The table came from immunoSEQ multiplex PCR; TCRdb's copy has only in-frame clones and leaves some out. V and J calls and clone size come straight from that table; D and trimming were deduced from the DNA. The table has about 270,000 clones, approximately 89% seen once. The sequence was obtained from a man aged 40-49 years with active or convalescent COVID-19. The rearrangement links TRBV5-6 to TRBJ2-7; TRBD2 is a possible D gene (5 bases). The specimen sequenced was peripheral blood. The CDR3 region is CASSTSGSYEQYF. The CDR3 DNA follows: TGTGCCAGCAGTACGAGCGGCTCCTACGAGCAGTACTTC.